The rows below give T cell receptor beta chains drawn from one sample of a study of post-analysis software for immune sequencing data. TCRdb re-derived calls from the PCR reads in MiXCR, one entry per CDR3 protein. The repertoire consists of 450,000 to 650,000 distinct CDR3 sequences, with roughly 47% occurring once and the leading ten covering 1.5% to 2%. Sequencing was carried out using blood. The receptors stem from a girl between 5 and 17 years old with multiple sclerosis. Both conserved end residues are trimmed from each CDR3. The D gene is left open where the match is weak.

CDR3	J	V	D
ASMKAFEVNSPLH	TRBJ1-6	TRBV6-2/TRBV6-3	-
SVVGVAEAF	TRBJ1-1	TRBV29-1	-
ASGAGTAYKNIQY	TRBJ2-4	TRBV2	TRBD1
ASSLQGRAGGYT	TRBJ1-2	TRBV12-3/TRBV12-4	-
ASSGGQESNQPQH	TRBJ1-5	TRBV9	TRBD1
ASSKTGVSYEQY	-	TRBV12-3/TRBV12-4	TRBD1
TSSEARDRVNEQF	TRBJ2-1	TRBV6-1	TRBD1
ASSFSTASNYGYT	TRBJ1-2	TRBV12-3/TRBV12-4	-
ASGSRTGLNTEAF	TRBJ1-1	TRBV12-5	TRBD1
SAKLRARDTQY	TRBJ2-3	TRBV20-1	-
ASSLAGRGPDTQY	TRBJ2-3	TRBV5-1	TRBD2
ASSFAGRDGYT	TRBJ1-2	TRBV5-1	-
SVRLMHAGLDAF	TRBJ1-1	TRBV29-1	-
ASSPIAGTGTNYGYT	TRBJ1-2	TRBV6-6	TRBD1
SALDTSGETRY	TRBJ2-7	TRBV20-1	TRBD2
SAPRMGGQETQY	-	TRBV20-1	TRBD2
ASSLRGTGNTIY	TRBJ1-3	TRBV12-3/TRBV12-4	-
ASTPPGRGNEQF	TRBJ2-1	TRBV11-2	-
ASSPRGQGTGEQY	TRBJ2-7	TRBV7-2	TRBD1
ASSQDGKGGQLYGYT	TRBJ1-2	TRBV3-1	-
AATQSEGSGEQF	TRBJ2-1	TRBV10-3	-
ASTYPGRSSGEKLF	TRBJ1-4	TRBV4-1	-
ASSLGGHRNQPQH	TRBJ1-5	TRBV7-9	-
ASSLHGEDTEAF	TRBJ1-1	TRBV5-1	-
SVSPGLETQY	TRBJ2-5	TRBV29-1	-
ASNSGWVETQY	TRBJ2-5	TRBV5-1	-
AIQSGNTEAF	TRBJ1-1	TRBV10-3	-
ASSLGGQESTDTQY	TRBJ2-3	TRBV5-4	TRBD1
ASSQAGQIPQETQY	TRBJ2-5	TRBV3-1	-
ASSSISYEQY	TRBJ2-7	TRBV3-1	-
ASSLTGFGNEQY	TRBJ2-7	TRBV12-3/TRBV12-4	-
ASSPTLDNYGYT	TRBJ1-2	TRBV18	-
ASALYNEQF	TRBJ2-1	TRBV5-6	-
SAREGGYTDTQY	TRBJ2-3	TRBV20-1	-
ASRATRATYEQY	TRBJ2-7	TRBV5-1	-
ASSPARRSSEPQH	TRBJ1-5	TRBV5-1	-
ASSEGSTTNQPQH	TRBJ1-5	TRBV6-1	-
ASSQARGEAYEQY	TRBJ2-7	TRBV3-1	-
ASSLDSLGDEQY	TRBJ2-7	TRBV12-3/TRBV12-4	-
ASSLGPGTGREKLF	TRBJ1-4	TRBV5-1	TRBD1
ASSNMGVPTFSGANVLT	TRBJ2-6	TRBV10-2	-